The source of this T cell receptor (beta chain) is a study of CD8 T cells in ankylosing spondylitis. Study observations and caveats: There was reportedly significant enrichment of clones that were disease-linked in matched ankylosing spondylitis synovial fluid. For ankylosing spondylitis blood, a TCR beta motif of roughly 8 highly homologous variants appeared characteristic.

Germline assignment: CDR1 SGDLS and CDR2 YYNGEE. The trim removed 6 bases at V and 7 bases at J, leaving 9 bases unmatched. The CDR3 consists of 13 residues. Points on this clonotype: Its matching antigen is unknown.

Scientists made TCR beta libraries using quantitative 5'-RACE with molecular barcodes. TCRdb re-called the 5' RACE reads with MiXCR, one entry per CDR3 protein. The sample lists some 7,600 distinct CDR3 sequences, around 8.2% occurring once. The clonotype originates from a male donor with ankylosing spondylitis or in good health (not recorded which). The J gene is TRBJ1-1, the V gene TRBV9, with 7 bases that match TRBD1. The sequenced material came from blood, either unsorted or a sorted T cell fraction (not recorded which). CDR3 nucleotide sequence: TGTGCCAGCAACCCAGGGGGGGGTGGTGAAGCTTTCTTT. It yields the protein CASNPGGGGEAFF.